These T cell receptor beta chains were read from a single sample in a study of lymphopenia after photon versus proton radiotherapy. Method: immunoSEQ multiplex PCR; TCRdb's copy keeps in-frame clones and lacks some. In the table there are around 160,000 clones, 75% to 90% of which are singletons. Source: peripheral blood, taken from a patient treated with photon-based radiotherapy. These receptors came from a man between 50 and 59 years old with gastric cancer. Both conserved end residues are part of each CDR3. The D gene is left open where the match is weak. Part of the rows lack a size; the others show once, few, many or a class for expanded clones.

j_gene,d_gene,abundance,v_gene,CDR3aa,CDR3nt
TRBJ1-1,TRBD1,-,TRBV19,CASSITRTGGANTEAFF,TGTGCCAGTAGTATAACAAGGACAGGGGGCGCGAACACTGAAGCTTTCTTT
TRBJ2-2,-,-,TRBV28,CASSLSSEELFF,TGTGCCAGCAGTTTATCCTCAGAGGAGCTGTTTTTT
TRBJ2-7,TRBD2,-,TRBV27,CASRETGTRLYEQYF,TGTGCCAGCAGAGAAACCGGGACTAGACTCTACGAGCAGTACTTC
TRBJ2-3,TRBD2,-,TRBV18,CASTPGLSTDTQYF,TGTGCCAGCACTCCGGGACTAAGCACAGATACGCAGTATTTT
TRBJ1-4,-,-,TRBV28,CASSYAGKGAWREKLFF,TGTGCCAGCAGTTATGCCGGGAAAGGGGCTTGGCGTGAAAAACTGTTTTTT
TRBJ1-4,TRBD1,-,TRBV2,CASRRGTVNEKLFF,TGTGCCAGCAGGAGAGGGACAGTAAATGAAAAACTGTTTTTT
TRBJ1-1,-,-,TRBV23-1,CASSPGTTGTEAFF,TGCGCCAGCAGCCCTGGGACCACGGGGACTGAAGCTTTCTTT
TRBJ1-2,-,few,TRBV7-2,CASSLGRSRGGGYTF,TGTGCCAGCAGCTTAGGTCGGTCCAGGGGTGGTGGCTACACCTTC
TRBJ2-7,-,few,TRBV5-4,CASSGDFSYEQYF,TGTGCCAGCAGCGGGGACTTCTCCTACGAGCAGTACTTC
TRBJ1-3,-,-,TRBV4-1,CASSQVRGFTGNTIYF,TGCGCCAGCAGCCAAGTCAGGGGATTTACTGGAAACACCATATATTTT
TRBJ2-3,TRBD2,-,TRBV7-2,CASSLAVAGGPGDTQYF,TGTGCCAGCAGCTTAGCTGTAGCGGGAGGGCCGGGAGATACGCAGTATTTT
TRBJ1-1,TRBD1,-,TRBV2,CASRLDRPNTEAFF,TGTGCCAGCAGATTGGACAGGCCGAACACTGAAGCTTTCTTT
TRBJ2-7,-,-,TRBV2,CASSEAVEQYF,TGTGCCAGCAGTGAAGCGGTTGAGCAGTACTTC
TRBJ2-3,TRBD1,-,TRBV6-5,CASSYRGTGTTDTQYF,TGTGCCAGCAGTTACCGGGGGACAGGGACCACAGATACGCAGTATTTT
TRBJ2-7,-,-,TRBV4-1,CASSQGPEAYEQYF,TGCGCCAGCAGCCAAGGGCCAGAGGCCTACGAGCAGTACTTC
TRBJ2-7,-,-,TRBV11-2,CASSLPPRYEQYF,TGTGCCAGCAGCTTACCCCCAAGATACGAGCAGTACTTC
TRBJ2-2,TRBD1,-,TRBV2,CASSETGLDTGELFF,TGTGCCAGCAGTGAGACAGGGTTGGACACCGGGGAGCTGTTTTTT
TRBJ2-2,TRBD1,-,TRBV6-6,CASSYPRTGGHGELFF,TGTGCCAGCAGTTACCCCCGGACAGGGGGCCACGGGGAGCTGTTTTTT
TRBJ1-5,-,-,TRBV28,CASSLRVFSNQPQHF,TGTGCCAGCAGTTTAAGGGTGTTTAGCAATCAGCCCCAGCATTTT
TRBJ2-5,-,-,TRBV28,CASSPSGMETQYF,TGTGCCAGCAGTCCCTCAGGGATGGAGACCCAGTACTTC
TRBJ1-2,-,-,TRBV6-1,CASRGRNNYGYTF,TGTGCCAGCAGGGGACGGAATAACTATGGCTACACCTTC
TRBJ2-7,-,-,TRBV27,CASSPGRGAYEQYF,TGTGCCAGCAGTCCAGGGAGGGGGGCCTACGAGCAGTACTTC
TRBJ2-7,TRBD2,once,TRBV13,CASSRGGPSYEQYF,TGTGCCAGCAGCCGCGGGGGGCCCTCCTACGAGCAGTACTTC
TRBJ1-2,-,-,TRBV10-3,CAISESQGYGYTF,TGTGCCATCAGTGAGTCACAGGGATATGGCTACACCTTC
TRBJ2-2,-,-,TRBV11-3,CASSRGTSANTGELFF,TGTGCCAGCAGCCGTGGGACATCCGCGAACACCGGGGAGCTGTTTTTT
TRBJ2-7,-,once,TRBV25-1,CASSELEGARYEQYF,TGTGCCAGCAGTGAATTGGAGGGGGCGCGTTACGAGCAGTACTTC
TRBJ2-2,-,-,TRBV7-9,CASSLGQTATGELFF,TGTGCCAGCAGCTTAGGACAGACCGCCACCGGGGAGCTGTTTTTT
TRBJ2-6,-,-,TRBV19,CASSIRAAGANVLTF,TGTGCCAGTAGTATAAGGGCAGCTGGGGCCAACGTCCTGACTTTC
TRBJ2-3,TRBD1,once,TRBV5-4,CASSLDRGVTDTQYF,TGTGCCAGCAGCCTTGACAGGGGCGTAACAGATACGCAGTATTTT
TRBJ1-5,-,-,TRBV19,CASSIDRSNRGQPQHF,TGTGCCAGTAGTATAGATAGGTCAAATCGGGGTCAGCCCCAGCATTTT
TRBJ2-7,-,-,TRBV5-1,CASSLVSPSYEQYF,TGCGCCAGCAGCTTGGTCTCCCCTTCCTACGAGCAGTACTTC
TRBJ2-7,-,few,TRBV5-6,CASSNRLSYEQYF,TGTGCCAGCAGCAATCGACTATCCTACGAGCAGTACTTC
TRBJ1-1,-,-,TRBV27,CASSEKVQMNTEAFF,TGTGCCAGCAGTGAAAAGGTACAGATGAACACTGAAGCTTTCTTT
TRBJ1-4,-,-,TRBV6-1,CASSSILREKLFF,TGTGCCAGCAGCTCCATTCTGCGGGAAAAACTGTTTTTT
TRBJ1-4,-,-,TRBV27,CASSLRFYEKLFF,TGTGCCAGCAGTTTACGCTTCTATGAAAAACTGTTTTTT
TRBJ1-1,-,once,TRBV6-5,CASSYSGGNTEAFF,TGTGCCAGCAGTTACTCAGGGGGGAACACTGAAGCTTTCTTT
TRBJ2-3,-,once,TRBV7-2,CASTKDGSHTDTQYF,TGTGCCAGCACAAAGGACGGGTCCCACACAGATACGCAGTATTTT
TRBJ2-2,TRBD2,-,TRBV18,CASSPLAGGLNTGELFF,TGTGCCAGCTCACCCCTAGCGGGGGGGTTGAACACCGGGGAGCTGTTTTTT
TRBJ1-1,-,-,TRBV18,CASSQLSQGGTEAFF,TGTGCCAGCTCACAACTATCCCAGGGAGGCACTGAAGCTTTCTTT
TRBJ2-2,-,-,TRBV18,CASSQQGDTGELFF,TGTGCCAGCTCACAGCAGGGCGACACCGGGGAGCTGTTTTTT
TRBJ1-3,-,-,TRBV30,CAYATSSGNTIYF,TGTGCCTATGCAACCAGCTCTGGAAACACCATATATTTT
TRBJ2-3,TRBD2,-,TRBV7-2,CASSLAQTSGRDTQYF,TGTGCCAGCAGCTTAGCGCAGACTAGCGGGAGAGATACGCAGTATTTT
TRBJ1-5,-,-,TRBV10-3,CAISESGGRNQPQHF,TGTGCCATCAGTGAGTCCGGGGGGAGGAATCAGCCCCAGCATTTT
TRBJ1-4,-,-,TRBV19,CASSPLRPGSNEKLFF,TGTGCCAGTAGTCCTCTCCGGCCGGGGAGTAATGAAAAACTGTTTTTT
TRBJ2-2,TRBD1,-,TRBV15,CATNRELRGRGTGELFF,TGTGCCACCAACAGAGAACTCAGGGGGCGAGGCACCGGGGAGCTGTTTTTT
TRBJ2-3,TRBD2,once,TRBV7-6,CASSRGTSSDTQYF,TGTGCCAGCAGCCGGGGGACTAGTTCGGATACGCAGTATTTT
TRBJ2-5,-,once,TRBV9,CASRTGIQETQYF,TGTGCCAGCAGAACAGGAATCCAAGAGACCCAGTACTTC
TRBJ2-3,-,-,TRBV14,CASSQGTGSGTDTQYF,TGTGCCAGCAGCCAAGGGACCGGGAGTGGCACAGATACGCAGTATTTT
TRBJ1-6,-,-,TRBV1,CTSSQDLRDPNSPLHF,TGCACCAGCAGCCAAGATCTTAGGGATCCAAATTCACCCCTCCACTTT
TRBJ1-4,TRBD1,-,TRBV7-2,CASSLGQGAAPDEKLFF,TGTGCCAGCAGCTTGGGACAGGGAGCGGCCCCGGATGAAAAACTGTTTTTT
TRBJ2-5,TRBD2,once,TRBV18,CASSLSSGSETQYF,TGTGCCAGCTCACTATCTAGCGGGAGTGAGACCCAGTACTTC
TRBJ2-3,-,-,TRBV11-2,CASSATQITDTQYF,TGTGCCAGCAGCGCTACCCAAATCACAGATACGCAGTATTTT
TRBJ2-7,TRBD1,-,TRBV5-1,CASGQGAYEQYF,TGCGCCAGCGGACAGGGGGCCTACGAGCAGTACTTC
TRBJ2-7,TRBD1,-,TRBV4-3,CASSQSWTGGYEQYF,TGCGCCAGCAGCCAATCTTGGACAGGGGGGTACGAGCAGTACTTC
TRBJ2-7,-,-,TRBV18,CASSPGDIYEQYF,TGTGCCAGCTCACCCGGAGACATCTACGAGCAGTACTTC